The 3 T cell receptor beta chains below were found in one sample sequenced in a study of T cell changes during pregnancy in multiple sclerosis. The data were produced by immunoSEQ multiplex PCR, yet TCRdb's version contains in-frame clones alone and is incomplete. The data hold tens of thousands of clones, with 85% to 95% observed a single time. The sequences come from peripheral blood, collected in the second trimester of pregnancy. The receptors stem from a female donor in good health, enrolled as a control in a pregnancy study.

This clone was recorded only once. This chain uses TRBV7-2 with TRBJ2-7; 8 nucleotides agree with TRBD2. Germline loops: CDR1 SGHTA, CDR2 FQGNSA. J gave up 4 bases and V 8 bases, and 7 bases lay outside the gene matches. The CDR3 loop spans 13 amino acids. CDR3 nucleotide sequence: TGTGCCAGCTCACTAGCGGATTTATACGAGCAGTACTTC. Translated: CASSLADLYEQYF.

About this clone: Other nucleotide sequences from this sample produce the same CDR3. The gene calls are TRBV5-1 and TRBJ2-5, with TRBD2 identical over 7 bases. The CDR3 consists of 14 residues. CDR1 is SGHRS, CDR2 YFSETQ, per germline. Trimming cost V 5 bases and J 2 bases; bases outside gene matches: 6. In DNA form, the CDR3 reads TGCGCCAGCAGTCGGGGGGACGTACAAGAGACCCAGTACTTC. This translates into CASSRGDVQETQYF.

The rearrangement joins TRBV14 to TRBJ2-7, with 7 bases lining up with TRBD1. Unmatched junction bases numbered 17, after V lost 4 bases and J lost 5 bases. CDR3 length: 17 amino acids. CDR1 and CDR2 (germline): SGHDN, FVKESK. The CDR3 bases are TGTGCCAGCAGCCCTGGCAAGGGAGACAGGGTCCACCACGAGCAGTACTTC. As protein: CASSPGKGDRVHHEQYF. Full variable domain (outside the CDR3, taken from reference TRBV14 and TRBJ2-7): EAGVTQFPSHSVIEKGQTVTLRCDPISGHDNLYWYRRVMGKEIKFLLHFVKESKQDESGMPNNRFLAERTGGTYSTLKVQPAELEDSGVYFCASSPGKGDRVHHEQYFGPGTRLTVT.